This T cell receptor (beta chain) comes out of a study of cytotoxic CD8 clonotypes in ibrutinib-treated CLL. Clones were sequenced by immunoSEQ multiplex PCR, and TCRdb holds only the in-frame ones, with some missing. In the table there are 300,000 to 350,000 clones, about 80% of which are singletons. General study points: Patients with sustained remission and those progressing were sampled at differing times.

Concerning this clone: Its antigen is not identified.

V was clipped by 3 bases and J by 4 bases; unmatched bases: 9. The CDR3 contains 16 residues. Per the germline V gene, CDR1 is LGHNA and CDR2 is YNFKEQ. The starting material was PBMCs, obtained before ibrutinib treatment. V usage is TRBV4-2 and J usage is TRBJ2-3; 8 positions match TRBD1. This TCR came from a human donor with chronic lymphocytic leukemia. CDR3 amino acids: CASSQDDRGVADTQYF. Here the CDR3 DNA reads TGTGCCAGCAGCCAGGACGACAGGGGAGTTGCAGATACGCAGTATTTT.